The source of this TCR beta chain is a study of identical twins. Worth noting for this clonotype: The antigen is undetermined.

TCRdb reanalysed the 5' RACE reads using MiXCR and keeps one entry per CDR3 protein. The sample lists around 1.7 million distinct CDR3 sequences, about 32% occurring once. Findings and caveats of the study: Findings depended on cross-sectional statistics rather than tracking the same donors.

Germline loops: CDR1 MNHEY, CDR2 SMNVEV (reference sequence). Losses at the gene ends were 1 base for V and 7 bases for J; bases not matched to a gene: 9. This CDR3 has 17 residues. All donors comprised healthy Caucasians. The receptor was isolated from a newborn girl in good health. The sample was cord blood. The chain links TRBV27 to TRBJ2-4; 11 bases match TRBD2. The CDR3 DNA sequence: TGTGCCAGCAGTTTATTAGCCCCCACTAGCGGGGGTAACATTCAGTACTTC. This encodes CASSLLAPTSGGNIQYF.